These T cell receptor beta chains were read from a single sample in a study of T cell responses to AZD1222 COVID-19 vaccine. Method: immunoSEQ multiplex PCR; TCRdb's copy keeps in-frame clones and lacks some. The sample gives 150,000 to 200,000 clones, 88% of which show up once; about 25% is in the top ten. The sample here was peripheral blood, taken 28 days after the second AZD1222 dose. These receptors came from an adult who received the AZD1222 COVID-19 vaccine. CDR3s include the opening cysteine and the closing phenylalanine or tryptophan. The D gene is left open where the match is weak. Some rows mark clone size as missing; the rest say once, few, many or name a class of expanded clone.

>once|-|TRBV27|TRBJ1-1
TGTGCCAGCAGTTTATGGGCTCCTGGACAGCGTACACTTATGAACACTGAAGCTTTCTTT
CASSLWAPGQRTLMNTEAFF
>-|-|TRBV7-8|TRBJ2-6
TGTGCCAGCAGCGTCAAGAGAATCGGCACTGGGGCCAACGTCCTGACTTTC
CASSVKRIGTGANVLTF
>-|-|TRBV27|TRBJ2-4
TGTGCCAGCAGTTCGACAGGGAGGACCAAAAACATTCAGTACTTC
CASSSTGRTKNIQYF
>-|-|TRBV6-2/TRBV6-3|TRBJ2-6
TGTGCCAGCAGTAACAGGAGGACCGGGGCCAACGTCCTGACTTTC
CASSNRRTGANVLTF
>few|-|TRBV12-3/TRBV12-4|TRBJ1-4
TGTGCCAGCAGTCAAATGGAAGCGGGACTGTTTTTT
CASSQMEAGLFF
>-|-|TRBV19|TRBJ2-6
TGTGCCAGTAGTATAATGGGGACTTCTGGGGCCAACGTCCTGACTTTC
CASSIMGTSGANVLTF
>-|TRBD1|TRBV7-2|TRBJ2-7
TGTGCCAGCAGTCCCCGTGGGACAGGGAATTTAAACGAGCAGTACTTC
CASSPRGTGNLNEQYF
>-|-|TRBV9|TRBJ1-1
TGTGCCAGCAGCGTAGTGACCCAATCCACTGAAGCTTTCTTT
CASSVVTQSTEAFF
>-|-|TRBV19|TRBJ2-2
TGTGCCAGTAGTCCCGGGGCTTCGCCCACCGGGGAGCTGTTTTTT
CASSPGASPTGELFF
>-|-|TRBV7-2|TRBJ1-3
TGTGCCAGCAGCTTACTGGCCAGTGGCTCTGGAAACACCATATATTTT
CASSLLASGSGNTIYF
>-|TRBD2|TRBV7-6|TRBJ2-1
TGTGCCAGCAGAACTAGCGGGAGGGGGTCCAATGAGCAGTTCTTC
CASRTSGRGSNEQFF
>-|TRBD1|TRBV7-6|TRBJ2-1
TGTGCCAGCAGCTTAAGGCAGGGGGCTAGGGAGCAGTTCTTC
CASSLRQGAREQFF
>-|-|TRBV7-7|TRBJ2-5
TGTGCTAGCAGCTTATTAGGGCCCGGGGAGACCCAGTACTTC
CASSLLGPGETQYF
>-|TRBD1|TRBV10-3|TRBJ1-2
TGTGCCATCAGCGATCCGGGACAGGATAACTATGGCTACACCTTC
CAISDPGQDNYGYTF
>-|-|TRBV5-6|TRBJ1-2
TGTGCCAGCAGATACTCAGGGGTATCTAACTATGGCTACACCTTC
CASRYSGVSNYGYTF
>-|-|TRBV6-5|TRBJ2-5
TGTGCCAGCGGGCTCGGGCAAGAGACCCAGTACTTC
CASGLGQETQYF
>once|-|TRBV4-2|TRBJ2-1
TGTGCCAGCAGCCAAGAGGCCAGCAGCTCCTACAATGAGCAGTTCTTC
CASSQEASSSYNEQFF
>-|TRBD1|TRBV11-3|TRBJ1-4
TGTGCCAACACGACAGGGGAAAGTGAAAAACTGTTTTTT
CANTTGESEKLFF
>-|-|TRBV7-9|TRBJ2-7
TGTGCCAGCAGCTTAGCAGGGGACCAAGCCGAGCAGTACTTC
CASSLAGDQAEQYF
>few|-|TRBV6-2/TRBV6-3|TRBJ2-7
TGTGCCAGCAGTCACCACTACGAGCAGTACTTC
CASSHHYEQYF
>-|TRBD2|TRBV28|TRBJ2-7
TGTGCCAGCAGATCCGGGACTAGCGGCTACGAGCAGTACTTC
CASRSGTSGYEQYF
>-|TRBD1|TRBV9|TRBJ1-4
TGTGCCAGCAGCCCCGGCGGACAGGGTGATGAAAAACTGTTTTTT
CASSPGGQGDEKLFF